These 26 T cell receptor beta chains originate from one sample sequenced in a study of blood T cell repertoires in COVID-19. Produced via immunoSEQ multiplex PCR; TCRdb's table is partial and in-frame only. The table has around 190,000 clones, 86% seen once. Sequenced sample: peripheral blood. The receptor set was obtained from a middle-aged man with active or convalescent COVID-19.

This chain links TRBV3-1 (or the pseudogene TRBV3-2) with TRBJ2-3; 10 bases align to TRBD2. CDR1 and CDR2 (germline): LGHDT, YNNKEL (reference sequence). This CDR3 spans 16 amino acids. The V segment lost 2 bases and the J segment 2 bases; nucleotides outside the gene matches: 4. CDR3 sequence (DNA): TGTGCCAGCAGCCAACTAGCGGGGGTGACCACAGATACGCAGTATTTT. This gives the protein CASSQLAGVTTDTQYF.

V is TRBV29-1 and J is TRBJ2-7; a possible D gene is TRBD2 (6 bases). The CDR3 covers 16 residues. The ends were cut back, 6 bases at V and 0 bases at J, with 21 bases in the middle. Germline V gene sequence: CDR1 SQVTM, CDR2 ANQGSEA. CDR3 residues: CSVKGMKGLSSYEQYF. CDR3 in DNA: TGCAGCGTAAAGGGTATGAAGGGACTTAGCTCCTACGAGCAGTACTTC.

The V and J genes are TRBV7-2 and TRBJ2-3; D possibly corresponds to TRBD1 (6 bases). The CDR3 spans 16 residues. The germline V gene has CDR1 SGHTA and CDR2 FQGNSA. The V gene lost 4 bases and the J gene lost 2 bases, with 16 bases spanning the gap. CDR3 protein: CASSSMGHLLTDTQYF. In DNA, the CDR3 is TGTGCCAGCAGCTCAATGGGACACTTACTCACAGATACGCAGTATTTT.

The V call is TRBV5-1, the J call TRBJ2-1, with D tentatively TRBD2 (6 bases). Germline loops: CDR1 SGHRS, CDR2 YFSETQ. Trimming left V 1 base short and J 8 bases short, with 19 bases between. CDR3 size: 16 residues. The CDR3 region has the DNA TGCGCCAGCAGCTTGATCCGGAGTGGGACTGGAGATGAGCAGTTCTTC. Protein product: CASSLIRSGTGDEQFF.

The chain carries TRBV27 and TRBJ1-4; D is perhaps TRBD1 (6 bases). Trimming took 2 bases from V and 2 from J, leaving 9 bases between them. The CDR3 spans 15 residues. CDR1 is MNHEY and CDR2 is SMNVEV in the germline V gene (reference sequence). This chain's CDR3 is CASSLQGSTNEKLFF. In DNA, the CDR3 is TGTGCCAGCAGTTTACAGGGGAGTACTAATGAAAAACTGTTTTTT.

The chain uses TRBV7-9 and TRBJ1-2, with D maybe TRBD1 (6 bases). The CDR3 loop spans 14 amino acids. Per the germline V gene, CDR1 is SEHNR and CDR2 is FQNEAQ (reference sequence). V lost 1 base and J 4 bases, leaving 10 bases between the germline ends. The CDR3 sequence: CASSLEGDTYGYTF. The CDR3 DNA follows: TGTGCCAGCAGCTTAGAGGGGGATACCTATGGCTACACCTTC.

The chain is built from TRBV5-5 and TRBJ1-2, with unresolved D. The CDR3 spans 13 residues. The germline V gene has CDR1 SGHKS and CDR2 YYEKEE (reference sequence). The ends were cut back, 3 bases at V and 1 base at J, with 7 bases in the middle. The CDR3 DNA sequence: TGTGCCAGCAGCTCTCGCGTTAACTATGGCTACACCTTC. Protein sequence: CASSSRVNYGYTF.

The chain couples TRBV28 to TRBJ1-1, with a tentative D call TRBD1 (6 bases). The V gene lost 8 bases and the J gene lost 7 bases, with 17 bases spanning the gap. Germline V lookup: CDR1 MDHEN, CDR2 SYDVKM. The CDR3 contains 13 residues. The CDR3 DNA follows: TGTGCCAGCGGTAAGGACAGTGTAAATGAAGCTTTCTTT. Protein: CASGKDSVNEAFF.

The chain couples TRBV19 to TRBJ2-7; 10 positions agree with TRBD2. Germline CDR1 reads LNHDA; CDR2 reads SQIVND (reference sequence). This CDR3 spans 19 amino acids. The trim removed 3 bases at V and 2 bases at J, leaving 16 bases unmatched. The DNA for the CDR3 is TGTGCCAGTAGTATGAAAGCGTTTTCCGGGACTAGCGACCCCTACGAGCAGTACTTC. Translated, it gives CASSMKAFSGTSDPYEQYF.

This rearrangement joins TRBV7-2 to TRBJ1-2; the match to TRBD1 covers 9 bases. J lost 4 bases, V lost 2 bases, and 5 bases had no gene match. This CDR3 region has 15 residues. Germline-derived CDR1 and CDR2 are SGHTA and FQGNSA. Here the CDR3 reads CASSLTGTGFYGYTF. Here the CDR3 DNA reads TGTGCCAGCAGCTTAACTGGGACAGGGTTCTATGGCTACACCTTC.

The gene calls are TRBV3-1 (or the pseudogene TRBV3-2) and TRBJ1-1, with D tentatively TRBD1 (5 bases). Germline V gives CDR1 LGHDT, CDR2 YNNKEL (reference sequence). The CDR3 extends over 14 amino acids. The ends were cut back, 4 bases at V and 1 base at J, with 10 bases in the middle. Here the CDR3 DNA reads TGTGCCAGCAGCCCGACTCAGGGGAACACTGAAGCTTTCTTT. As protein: CASSPTQGNTEAFF.

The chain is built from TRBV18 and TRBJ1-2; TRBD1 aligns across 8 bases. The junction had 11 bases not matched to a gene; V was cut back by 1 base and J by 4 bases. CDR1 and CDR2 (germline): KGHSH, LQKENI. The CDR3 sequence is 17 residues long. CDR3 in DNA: TGTGCCAGCTCACCACTGTCGGGGACAGGCTCCAGCTATGGCTACACCTTC. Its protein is CASSPLSGTGSSYGYTF.

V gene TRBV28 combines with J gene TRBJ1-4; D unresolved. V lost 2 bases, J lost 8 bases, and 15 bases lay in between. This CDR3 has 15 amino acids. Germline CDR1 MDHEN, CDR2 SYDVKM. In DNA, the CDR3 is TGTGCCAGCAGTTTAGGTGGGCCCGTTCGGGAAAAACTGTTTTTT. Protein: CASSLGGPVREKLFF.

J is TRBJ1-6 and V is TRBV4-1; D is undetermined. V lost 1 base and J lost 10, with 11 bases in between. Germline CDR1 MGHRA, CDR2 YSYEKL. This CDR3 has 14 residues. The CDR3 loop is CASSQGTVASPLHF. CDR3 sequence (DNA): TGCGCCAGCAGCCAAGGGACGGTAGCGTCACCCCTCCACTTT.

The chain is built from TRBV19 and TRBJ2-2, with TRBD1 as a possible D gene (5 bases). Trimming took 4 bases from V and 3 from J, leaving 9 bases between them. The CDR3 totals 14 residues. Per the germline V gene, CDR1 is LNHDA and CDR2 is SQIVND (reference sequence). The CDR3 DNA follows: TGTGCCAGTAGTAATCCAGGGCACACCGGGGAGCTGTTTTTT. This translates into CASSNPGHTGELFF.

In DNA form, the CDR3 reads TGTGCCAGCTCACCAGGGTTGGGAGACTATGGCTACACCTTC. Amino acid sequence: CASSPGLGDYGYTF. V usage is TRBV18 and J usage is TRBJ1-2; D unclear. Germline CDR1 reads KGHSH; CDR2 reads LQKENI. Trimming pared 2 bases from V and 3 bases from J, leaving 10 bases between. The CDR3 runs to 14 residues. The variable domain in full, with the rest retrieved from reference TRBV18 and TRBJ1-2, is NAGVMQNPRHLVRRRGQEARLRCSPMKGHSHVYWYRQLPEEGLKFMVYLQKENIIDESGMPKERFSAEFPKEGPSILRIQQVVRGDSAAYFCASSPGLGDYGYTFGSGTRLTVV.

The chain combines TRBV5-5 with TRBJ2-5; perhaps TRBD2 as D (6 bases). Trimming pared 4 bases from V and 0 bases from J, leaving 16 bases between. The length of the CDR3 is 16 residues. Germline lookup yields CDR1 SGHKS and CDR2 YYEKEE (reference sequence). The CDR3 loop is CASSPNARGHQETQYF. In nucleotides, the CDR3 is TGTGCCAGCAGCCCCAACGCGCGGGGCCACCAAGAGACCCAGTACTTC. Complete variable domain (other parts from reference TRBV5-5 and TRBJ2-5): DAGVTQSPTHLIKTRGQQVTLRCSPISGHKSVSWYQQVLGQGPQFIFQYYEKEERGRGNFPDRFSARQFPNYSSELNVNALLLGDSALYLCASSPNARGHQETQYFGPGTRLLVL.

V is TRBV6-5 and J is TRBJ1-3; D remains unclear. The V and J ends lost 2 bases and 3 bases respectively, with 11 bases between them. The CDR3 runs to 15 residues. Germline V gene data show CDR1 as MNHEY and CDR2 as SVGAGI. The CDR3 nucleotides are TGTGCCAGCAGTTACGATCCAGGTAGTGGAAACACCATATATTTT. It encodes CASSYDPGSGNTIYF.

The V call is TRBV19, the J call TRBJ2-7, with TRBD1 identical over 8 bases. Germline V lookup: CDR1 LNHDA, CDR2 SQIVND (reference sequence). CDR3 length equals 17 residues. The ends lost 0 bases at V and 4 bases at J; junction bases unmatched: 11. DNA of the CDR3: TGTGCCAGTAGTATAGACCGACCGGGACAGGTATTTTACGAGCAGTACTTC. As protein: CASSIDRPGQVFYEQYF.

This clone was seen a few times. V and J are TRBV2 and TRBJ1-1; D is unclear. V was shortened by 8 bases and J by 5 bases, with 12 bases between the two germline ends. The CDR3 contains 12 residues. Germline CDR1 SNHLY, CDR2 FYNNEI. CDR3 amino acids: CASSWSVTEAFF. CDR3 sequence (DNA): TGTGCCAGCTCCTGGTCGGTTACTGAAGCTTTCTTT.

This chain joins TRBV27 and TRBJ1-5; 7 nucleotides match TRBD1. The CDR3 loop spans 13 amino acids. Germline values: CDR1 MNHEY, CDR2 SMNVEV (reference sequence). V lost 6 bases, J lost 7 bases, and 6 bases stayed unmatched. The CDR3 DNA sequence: TGTGCCAGCAGCTACAGGGGAGACCAGCCCCAGCATTTT. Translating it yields CASSYRGDQPQHF.

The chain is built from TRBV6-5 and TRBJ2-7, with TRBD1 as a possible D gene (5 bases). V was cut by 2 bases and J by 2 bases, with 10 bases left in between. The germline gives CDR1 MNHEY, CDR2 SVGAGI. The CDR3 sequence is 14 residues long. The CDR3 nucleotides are TGTGCCAGCAGTTACCTTGGACAAGCCTACGAGCAGTACTTC. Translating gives CASSYLGQAYEQYF.

CDR3 amino acids: CASSPQPGQGNTIYF. DNA for the CDR3: TGTGCCAGCAGCCCACAGCCGGGACAGGGAAACACCATATATTTT. This chain uses TRBV7-2 with TRBJ1-3; the match to TRBD1 covers 7 bases. Trimming at V came to 5 bases and at J to 4 bases, leaving 8 bases not matched to a gene. The CDR3 totals 15 residues. From germline, CDR1 is SGHTA and CDR2 FQGNSA. The whole variable domain, remainder taken from reference TRBV7-2 and TRBJ1-3, is GAGVSQSPSNKVTEKGKDVELRCDPISGHTALYWYRQSLGQGLEFLIYFQGNSAPDKSGLPSDRFSAERTGGSVSTLTIQRTQQEDSAVYLCASSPQPGQGNTIYFGEGSWLTVV.

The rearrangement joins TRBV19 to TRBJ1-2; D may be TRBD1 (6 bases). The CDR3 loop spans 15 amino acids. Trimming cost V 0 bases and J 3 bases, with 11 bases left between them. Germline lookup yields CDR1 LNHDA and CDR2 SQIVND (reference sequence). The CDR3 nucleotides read TGTGCCAGTAGTATAGAAAAGACAGGAGACTATGGCTACACCTTC. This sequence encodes CASSIEKTGDYGYTF.

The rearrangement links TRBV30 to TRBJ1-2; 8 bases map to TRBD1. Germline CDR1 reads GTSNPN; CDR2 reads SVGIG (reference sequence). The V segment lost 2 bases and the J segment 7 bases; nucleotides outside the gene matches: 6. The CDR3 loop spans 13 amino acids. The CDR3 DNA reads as TGTGCCTGGAGTAAACAACAGGGGGGTGGCTACACCTTC. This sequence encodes CAWSKQQGGGYTF.

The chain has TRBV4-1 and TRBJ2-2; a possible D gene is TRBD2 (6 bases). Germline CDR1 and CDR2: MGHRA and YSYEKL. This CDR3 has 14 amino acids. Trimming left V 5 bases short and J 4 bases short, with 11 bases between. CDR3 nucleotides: TGCGCCAGCAGCTTAGCGGCTCCCACCGGGGAGCTGTTTTTT. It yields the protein CASSLAAPTGELFF.